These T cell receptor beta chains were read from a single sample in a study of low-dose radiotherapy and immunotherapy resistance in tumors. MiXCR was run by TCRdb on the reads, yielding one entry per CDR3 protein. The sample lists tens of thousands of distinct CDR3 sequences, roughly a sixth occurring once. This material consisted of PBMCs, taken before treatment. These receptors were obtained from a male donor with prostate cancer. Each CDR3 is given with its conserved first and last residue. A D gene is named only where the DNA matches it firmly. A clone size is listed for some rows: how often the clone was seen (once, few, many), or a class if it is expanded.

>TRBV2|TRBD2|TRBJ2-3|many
CASKETSGTDTQYF
TGTGCCAGCAAAGAGACTAGCGGCACAGATACGCAGTATTTT
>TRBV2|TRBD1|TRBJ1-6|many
CASRDTGGANISPLHF
TGTGCCAGCAGGGATACAGGGGGCGCGAATATTTCACCCCTCCACTTT
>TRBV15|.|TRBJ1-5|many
CATSTQVRNQPQHF
TGTGCCACCAGCACACAGGTACGTAATCAGCCCCAGCATTTT
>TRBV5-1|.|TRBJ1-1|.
CASSLEALVNTEAFF
TGCGCCAGCAGCTTAGAAGCCCTGGTGAACACTGAAGCTTTCTTT
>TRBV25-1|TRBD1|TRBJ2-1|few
CASTVRDRSVKVSYNEQFF
TGTGCCAGCACAGTCCGGGACAGGTCGGTTAAAGTCTCCTACAATGAGCAGTTCTTC
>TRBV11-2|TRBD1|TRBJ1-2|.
CASSFGQGENGYTF
TGTGCCAGCAGCTTTGGCCAGGGGGAAAATGGCTACACCTTC
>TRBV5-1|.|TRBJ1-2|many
CASSPTGAEGYGYTF
TGCGCCAGCAGCCCGACAGGAGCTGAGGGCTATGGCTACACCTTC
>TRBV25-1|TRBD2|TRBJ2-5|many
CASRGGTPPETQYF
TGTGCCAGCAGGGGAGGGACCCCTCCAGAGACCCAGTACTTC
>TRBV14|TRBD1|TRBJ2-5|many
CASSQVNRGQETQYF
TGTGCCAGCAGCCAAGTGAACAGGGGGCAAGAGACCCAGTACTTC
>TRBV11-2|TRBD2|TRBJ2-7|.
CASRPGLAGDHYEQYF
TGTGCCAGCAGGCCGGGACTAGCGGGGGACCACTACGAGCAGTACTTC
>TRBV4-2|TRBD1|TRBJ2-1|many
CASSQDYDRGYNEQFF
TGTGCCAGCAGCCAAGATTACGACAGGGGCTACAATGAGCAGTTCTTC
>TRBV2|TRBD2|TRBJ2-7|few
CASSASGVYEQYF
TGTGCCAGCAGTGCTAGCGGGGTGTACGAGCAGTACTTC
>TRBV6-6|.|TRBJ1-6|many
CASSSPGRRNSPLHF
TGTGCCAGCAGCTCCCCCGGCAGGCGCAATTCACCCCTCCACTTT
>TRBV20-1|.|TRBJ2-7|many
CSASVIGGPYEQYF
TGCAGTGCTAGTGTTATCGGGGGGCCTTACGAGCAGTACTTC
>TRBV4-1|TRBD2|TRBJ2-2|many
CASSPPSRGGSLTGELFF
TGCGCCAGCAGCCCCCCAAGCCGCGGGGGATCTCTCACCGGGGAGCTGTTTTTT
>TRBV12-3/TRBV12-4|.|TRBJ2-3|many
CASSFGYDPSLTQYF
TGTGCCAGCAGTTTTGGATATGACCCTAGTCTTACGCAGTATTTT
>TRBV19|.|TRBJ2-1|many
CASTDKVSSYNEQFF
TGTGCCAGTACCGATAAGGTGAGCTCCTACAATGAGCAGTTCTTC
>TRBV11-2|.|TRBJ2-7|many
CASRVRAPHEQYF
TGTGCCAGCAGGGTCCGGGCTCCACACGAGCAGTACTTC
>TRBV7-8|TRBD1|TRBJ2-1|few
CASSRNTIIPGQGPF
TGTGCCAGCAGCCGAAATACAATAATCCCGGGACAGGGGCCCTTC
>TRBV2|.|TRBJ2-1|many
CASCSDEDEQFF
TGTGCCAGCTGCAGTGACGAGGATGAGCAGTTCTTC
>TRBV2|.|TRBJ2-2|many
CASRLRWSLGTGELFF
TGTGCCAGCAGACTCAGATGGTCTTTGGGGACCGGGGAGCTGTTTTTT
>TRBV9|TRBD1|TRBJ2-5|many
CASSVSPGQGEIGETQYF
TGTGCCAGCAGCGTATCCCCGGGACAGGGGGAAATTGGGGAGACCCAGTACTTC
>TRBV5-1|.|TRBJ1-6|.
CASSPEGDVRHSPLHF
TGCGCCAGCAGCCCGGAGGGTGATGTCAGACATTCACCCCTCCACTTT
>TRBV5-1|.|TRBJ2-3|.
CASSSDNLRGTQYF
TGCGCCAGCAGCTCGGACAACCTTCGAGGTACGCAGTATTTT
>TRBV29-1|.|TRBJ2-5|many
CSVEDSEREGETQYF
TGCAGCGTTGAAGATAGCGAACGAGAGGGGGAGACCCAGTACTTC
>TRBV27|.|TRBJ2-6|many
CASRSRPGRGETGANVLTF
TGTGCCAGCAGATCGAGACCGGGACGGGGAGAAACTGGGGCCAACGTCCTGACTTTC
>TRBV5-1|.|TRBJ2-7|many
CASSLGVRFDYEQYF
TGCGCCAGCAGCTTGGGGGTACGGTTCGACTACGAGCAGTACTTC
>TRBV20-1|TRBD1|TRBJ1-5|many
CSANLDRGGQPQHF
TGCAGTGCTAACCTCGACAGGGGAGGTCAGCCCCAGCATTTT
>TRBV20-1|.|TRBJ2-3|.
CSASGEFSPVTRYF
TGCAGTGCTAGTGGGGAGTTCAGTCCAGTTACGCGGTATTTT
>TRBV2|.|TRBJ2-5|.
CASSTAGETQYF
TGTGCCAGCAGCACTGCAGGGGAGACCCAGTACTTC
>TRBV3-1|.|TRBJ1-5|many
CASSQDAQGQPQHF
TGTGCCAGCAGCCAAGACGCACAGGGACAGCCCCAGCATTTT
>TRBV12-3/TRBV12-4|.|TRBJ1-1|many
CASSLGVNTEAFF
TGTGCCAGCAGCTTGGGGGTGAACACTGAAGCTTTCTTT
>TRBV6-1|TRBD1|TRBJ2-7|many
CASSEAGQIYEQYF
TGTGCCAGCAGTGAAGCGGGACAGATCTACGAGCAGTACTTC
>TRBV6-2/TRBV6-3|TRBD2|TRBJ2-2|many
CASSYHTSAGAPIADTGELFF
TGTGCCAGCAGTTACCACACCTCAGCGGGGGCCCCTATTGCCGACACCGGGGAGCTGTTTTTT
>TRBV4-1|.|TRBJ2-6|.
CASSQDRGGGANVLTF
TGCGCCAGCAGCCAAGACAGGGGAGGTGGGGCCAACGTCCTGACTTTC
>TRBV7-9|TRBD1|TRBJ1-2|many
CASSGQGALDGYTF
TGTGCCAGCAGCGGACAGGGGGCGTTAGATGGCTACACCTTC
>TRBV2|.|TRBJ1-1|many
CASRMTVNTEAFF
TGTGCCAGCAGAATGACAGTCAACACTGAAGCTTTCTTT
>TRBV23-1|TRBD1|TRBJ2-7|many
CASTQAGQDSTYEQYF
TGCGCCAGCACCCAGGCCGGACAGGACTCTACCTACGAGCAGTACTTC
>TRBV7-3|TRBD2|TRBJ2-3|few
CASSYLAENTDTQYF
TGTGCCAGCAGCTACCTAGCGGAGAACACAGATACGCAGTATTTT
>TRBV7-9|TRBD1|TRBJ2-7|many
CASSRDRGPYEQYF
TGTGCCAGCAGCCGGGACAGGGGTCCCTACGAGCAGTACTTC
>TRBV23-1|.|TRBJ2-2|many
CASSQKSRTGELFF
TGCGCCAGCAGTCAGAAGTCTCGCACCGGGGAGCTGTTTTTT
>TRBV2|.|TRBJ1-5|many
CASSEERGFQPQHF
TGTGCCAGCAGTGAAGAGCGGGGGTTTCAGCCCCAGCATTTT
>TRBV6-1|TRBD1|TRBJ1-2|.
CASTKTGADYGYTF
TGTGCCAGCACCAAGACAGGGGCGGACTATGGCTACACCTTC
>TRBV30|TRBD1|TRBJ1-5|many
CAWSVLRGPWEPQHF
TGTGCCTGGAGTGTACTCAGGGGGCCGTGGGAGCCCCAGCATTTT
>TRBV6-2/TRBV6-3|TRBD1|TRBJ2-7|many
CASSYSRTGPFYEQYF
TGTGCCAGCAGTTACTCCCGGACAGGGCCTTTCTACGAGCAGTACTTC
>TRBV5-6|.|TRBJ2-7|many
CASSYSGGTWEQYF
TGTGCCAGCAGTTATTCAGGGGGGACTTGGGAGCAGTACTTC
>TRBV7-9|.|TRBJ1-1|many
CASSPTRGTEAFF
TGTGCCAGCAGCCCCACCCGGGGGACTGAAGCTTTCTTT
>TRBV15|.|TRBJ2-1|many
CATSRTDGTNEQFF
TGTGCCACCAGCAGAACCGACGGGACAAATGAGCAGTTCTTC